What follows is one T cell receptor beta chain and its context. Repertoires were generated with immunoSEQ multiplex PCR, while TCRdb's copy carries only in-frame clones and drops some. The sample has 27,000 or so clones, more than 70% seen once; the top ten hold roughly 8%. This entry comes from a study of T cell changes during pregnancy in multiple sclerosis. The CDR3 length is 15 residues. Trimming took 4 bases from V and 2 from J, leaving 15 bases between them. In germline, CDR1 is SQVTM, CDR2 ANQGSEA. The sample consisted of CD8+ T cells from peripheral blood mononuclear cells, taken in the second trimester of pregnancy. The chain links TRBV29-1 to TRBJ2-1; D might be TRBD1 (5 bases). The TCR originated in a female donor with multiple sclerosis, enrolled in a pregnancy study. The CDR3 region has the DNA TGCAGCGTTGCTGGGGCAGGAGCTCCCTACAATGAGCAGTTCTTC. As protein: CSVAGAGAPYNEQFF.